The 15 T cell receptor beta chains reported below all come from one sample, sequenced in a study of cytomegalovirus exposure and HLA in healthy donors. Vbeta (60) and Jbeta (13) primers were used in the PCR. Here immunoSEQ multiplex PCR was the method, and the copy in TCRdb shows in-frame clones only, minus some. The data hold 55,000 to 80,000 clones, with roughly 78% observed a single time. Source material: PBMCs. The receptor source for this set is a young man in good health and CMV-seronegative.

This clone was recorded a few times. The CDR3 is CASSIGSWTGISYEQYF. The CDR3 region has the DNA TGTGCCAGCAGCATTGGGTCGTGGACAGGGATCTCCTACGAGCAGTACTTC. The chain uses TRBV5-6 and TRBJ2-7; 8 bases align to TRBD1. The J segment lost 0 bases and the V segment lost 4 bases, leaving 12 bases of the junction unmatched. This CDR3 region has 17 residues. Germline CDR1 SGHDT, CDR2 YYEEEE. Full variable domain (missing parts from reference TRBV5-6 and TRBJ2-7): DAGVTQSPTHLIKTRGQQVTLRCSPKSGHDTVSWYQQALGQGPQFIFQYYEEEERQRGNFPDRFSGHQFPNYSSELNVNALLLGDSALYLCASSIGSWTGISYEQYFGPGTRLTVT.

V usage is TRBV28 and J usage is TRBJ2-2; tentative D call: TRBD1 (6 bases). V lost 6 bases and J lost 2, with 10 bases in between. The V gene's germline CDR1 is MDHEN and CDR2 SYDVKM. The CDR3 runs 14 residues. In DNA, the CDR3 is TGTGCCAGCAGATGGACAGCAAACACCGGGGAGCTGTTTTTT. Protein product: CASRWTANTGELFF.

The V and J genes are TRBV7-6 and TRBJ1-1; D remains ambiguous. CDR1 is SGHVS, CDR2 FNYEAQ, per germline. The CDR3 has 13 amino acids. Between the trimmed V and J ends, which lost 5 bases and 1 base, there was a span of 8 bases. The CDR3 sequence: CASSNTANTEAFF. DNA of the CDR3: TGTGCCAGCAGCAACACAGCGAACACTGAAGCTTTCTTT. The full variable domain, completed using reference TRBV7-6 and TRBJ1-1, is GAGVSQSPRYKVTKRGQDVALRCDPISGHVSLYWYRQALGQGPEFLTYFNYEAQQDKSGLPNDRFSAERPEGSISTLTIQRTEQRDSAMYRCASSNTANTEAFFGQGTRLTVV.

V and J are TRBV7-6 and TRBJ2-2; TRBD2 matches at 16 bases. V shed 4 bases and J 5 bases; nucleotides not matched to a gene: 10. Germline V CDR1 and CDR2: SGHVS, FNYEAQ. This CDR3 is 19 amino acids long. Here the CDR3 reads CASSSGTSGGVRGTGELFF. The CDR3 region has the DNA TGTGCCAGCAGCTCCGGGACTAGCGGGGGGGTCCGGGGGACCGGGGAGCTGTTTTTT.

This rearrangement joins TRBV28 to TRBJ2-7, with 8 bases aligning to TRBD1. V was clipped by 6 bases and J by 2 bases; unmatched bases: 6. Germline V CDR1 and CDR2: MDHEN, SYDVKM. The CDR3 is 14 residues long. The CDR3 loop reads CASREPGQAYEQYF. The CDR3 DNA sequence: TGTGCCAGCAGAGAGCCGGGACAGGCCTACGAGCAGTACTTC.

V usage is TRBV11-1 and J usage is TRBJ1-1, with 7 nucleotides matching TRBD1. The CDR3 spans 14 residues. The junction had 6 bases not matched to a gene; V was cut back by 6 bases and J by 2 bases. The germline V gene encodes CDR1 SGHAT and CDR2 FQDESV (reference sequence). DNA of the CDR3: TGTGCCAGCAGGATAGGGACAGCTAACACTGAAGCTTTCTTT. It is translated as CASRIGTANTEAFF.

The V call is TRBV9, the J call TRBJ2-5; weak D call: TRBD2 (6 bases). CDR1 and CDR2 (germline): SGDLS, YYNGEE. This CDR3 contains 15 residues. The V end lost 2 bases, the J end lost 4 bases, and 15 bases lay between the germline ends. CDR3 sequence (DNA): TGTGCCAGCAGCGTGAGGTCTTCGGGGGTAGAGACCCAGTACTTC. Translated: CASSVRSSGVETQYF.

The chain uses TRBV6-1 and TRBJ2-1; tentatively, D is TRBD2 (7 bases). V lost 7 bases to trimming and J lost 9 bases, with 19 bases between them. Germline assignment: CDR1 MNHNS and CDR2 SASEGT. The CDR3 totals 14 residues. The CDR3 region is CASTQGRGFGEQFF. The CDR3, as DNA: TGTGCCAGCACCCAGGGGAGGGGTTTCGGTGAGCAGTTCTTC.

Worth noting for this clone: At one boundary the junction diverges from the germline segment, which might be a read error. The CDR3 here is CASRIQRFTSYEQYF. The CDR3 DNA reads TGTGCTAGCAGGATCCAGCGCTTTACTTCCTACGAGCAGTACTTC. The gene calls are TRBV5-8 and TRBJ2-7; D gene uncertain. The CDR3 covers 15 residues. Germline-derived CDR1 and CDR2 are SGHTS and YDEGEE.

This chain uses TRBV9 with TRBJ1-4; tentatively, D is TRBD1 (5 bases). The CDR3 covers 13 residues. Germline CDR1 and CDR2: SGDLS and YYNGEE. With 0 bases removed from V and 8 bases from J, the gap between germline ends came to 8 bases. The DNA of the CDR3 is TGTGCCAGCAGCGTAGCTCCAGGGGAAAAACTGTTTTTT. Translated, it gives CASSVAPGEKLFF.

The J gene is TRBJ1-3, the V gene TRBV25-1, with 8 bases lining up with TRBD1. V shed 6 bases and J 3 bases; nucleotides not matched to a gene: 4. CDR1 and CDR2 from the germline V gene are MGHDK and SYGVNS. The CDR3 is 14 amino acids. The CDR3 DNA is TGTGCCAGCAGCCGGACAGGGTTTGGAAACACCATATATTTT. Its protein is CASSRTGFGNTIYF.

This clone was seen once. The V gene is TRBV7-3, the J gene TRBJ1-6; 7 bases are shared with TRBD1. V lost 4 bases and J lost 8; bases outside the gene matches: 5. Germline CDR1 SGHTA, CDR2 FQGTGA. The CDR3 runs to 14 residues. As DNA, the CDR3 is TGTGCCAGCAGCTCGACAGGGCGGTATTCACCCCTCCACTTT. Its translation is CASSSTGRYSPLHF.

The V call is TRBV28, the J call TRBJ2-3, with a weak D call TRBD1 (5 bases). Germline assignment: CDR1 MDHEN and CDR2 SYDVKM. This CDR3 is built from 16 residues. The V end lost 5 bases, the J end lost 4 bases, and 19 bases lay between the germline ends. CDR3 amino acids: CASSPLHKGSADTQYF. The CDR3 nucleotides are TGTGCCAGCAGTCCGTTGCACAAGGGGTCAGCAGATACGCAGTATTTT.

This clone appeared a single time. This rearrangement joins TRBV11-1 to TRBJ1-2; a weak D match, TRBD1 (6 bases). CDR1 is SGHAT and CDR2 is FQDESV in the germline V gene (reference sequence). The V and J ends lost 5 bases and 1 base respectively, with 11 bases between them. CDR3 length equals 14 residues. The CDR3 region is CASSPDSFNYGYTF. The CDR3 region has the DNA TGTGCCAGCAGCCCGGACAGTTTTAACTATGGCTACACCTTC.

This sequence joins TRBV9 and TRBJ1-3; 8 positions match TRBD1. Germline V gene data show CDR1 as SGDLS and CDR2 as YYNGEE. J was trimmed by 8 bases and V by 4 bases; bases with no gene match: 11. The CDR3 is 15 amino acids. This CDR3 is CASSPRTGSGYTIYF. CDR3 nucleotides: TGTGCCAGCAGCCCGAGGACAGGGAGCGGATACACCATATATTTT.